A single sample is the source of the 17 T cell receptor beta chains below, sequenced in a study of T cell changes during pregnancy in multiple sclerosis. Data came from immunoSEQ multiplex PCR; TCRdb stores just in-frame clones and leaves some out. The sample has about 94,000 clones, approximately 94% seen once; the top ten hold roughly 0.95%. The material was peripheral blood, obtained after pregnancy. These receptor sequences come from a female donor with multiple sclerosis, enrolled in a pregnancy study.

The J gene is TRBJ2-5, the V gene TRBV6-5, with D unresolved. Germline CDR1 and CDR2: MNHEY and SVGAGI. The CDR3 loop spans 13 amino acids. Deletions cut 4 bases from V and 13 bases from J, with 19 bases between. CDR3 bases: TGTGCCAGCAGTTTCGACAAGGCGTCGAGTAGGTACTTC. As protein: CASSFDKASSRYF.

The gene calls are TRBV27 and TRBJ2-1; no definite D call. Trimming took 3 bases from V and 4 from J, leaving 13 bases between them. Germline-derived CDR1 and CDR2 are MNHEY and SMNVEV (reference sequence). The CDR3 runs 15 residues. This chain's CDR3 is CASSFKPVPYNEQFF. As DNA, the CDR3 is TGTGCCAGCAGTTTTAAGCCCGTCCCTTACAATGAGCAGTTCTTC.

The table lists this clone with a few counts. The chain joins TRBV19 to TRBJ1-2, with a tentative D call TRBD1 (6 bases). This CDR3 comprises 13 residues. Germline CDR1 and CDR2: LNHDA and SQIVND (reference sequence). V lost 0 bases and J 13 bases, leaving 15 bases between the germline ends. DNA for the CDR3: TGTGCCAGTAGTATAGATTTGGGGGCGCTAGCCACCTTC. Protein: CASSIDLGALATF.

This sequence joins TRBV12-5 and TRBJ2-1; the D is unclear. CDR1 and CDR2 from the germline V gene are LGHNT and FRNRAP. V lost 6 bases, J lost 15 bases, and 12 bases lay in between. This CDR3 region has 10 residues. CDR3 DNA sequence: TGTGCTAGTGGGGAACGGGTGCGGTTCTTC. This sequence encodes CASGERVRFF.

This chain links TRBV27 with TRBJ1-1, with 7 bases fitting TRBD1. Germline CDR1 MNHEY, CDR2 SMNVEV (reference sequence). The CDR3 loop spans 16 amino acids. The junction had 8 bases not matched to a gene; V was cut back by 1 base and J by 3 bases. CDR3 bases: TGTGCCAGCAGTTTATTGCGGACAGGCCCGTACACTGAAGCTTTCTTT. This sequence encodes CASSLLRTGPYTEAFF.

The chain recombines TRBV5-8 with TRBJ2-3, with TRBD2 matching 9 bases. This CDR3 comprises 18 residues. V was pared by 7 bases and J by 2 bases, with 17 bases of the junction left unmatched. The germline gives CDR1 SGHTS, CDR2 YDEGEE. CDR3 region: CASGLGAAGGPNTDTQYF. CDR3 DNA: TGTGCCAGCGGGCTTGGCGCCGCGGGAGGGCCCAACACAGATACGCAGTATTTT.

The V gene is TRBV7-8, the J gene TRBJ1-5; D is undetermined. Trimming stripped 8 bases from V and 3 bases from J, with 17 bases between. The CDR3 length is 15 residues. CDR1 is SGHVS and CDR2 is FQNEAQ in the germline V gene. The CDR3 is CASSPSERYNQPQHF. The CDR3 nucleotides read TGTGCCAGCTCTCCCAGCGAGCGGTACAATCAGCCCCAGCATTTT.

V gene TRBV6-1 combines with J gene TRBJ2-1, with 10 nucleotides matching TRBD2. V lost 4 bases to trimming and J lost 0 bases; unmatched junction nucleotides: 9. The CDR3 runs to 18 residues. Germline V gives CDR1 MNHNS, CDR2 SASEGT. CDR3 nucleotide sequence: TGTGCCAGCAGTGCCCTCGGGACTAGCGCGTTCTCCTACAATGAGCAGTTCTTC. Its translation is CASSALGTSAFSYNEQFF.

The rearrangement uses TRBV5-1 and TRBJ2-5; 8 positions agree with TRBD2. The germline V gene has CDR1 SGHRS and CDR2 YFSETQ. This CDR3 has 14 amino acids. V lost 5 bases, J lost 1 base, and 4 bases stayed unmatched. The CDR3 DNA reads TGCGCCAGCAGTTATACTAGCGGCCAAGAGACCCAGTACTTC. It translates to CASSYTSGQETQYF. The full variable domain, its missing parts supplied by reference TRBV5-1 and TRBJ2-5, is KAGVTQTPRYLIKTRGQQVTLSCSPISGHRSVSWYQQTPGQGLQFLFEYFSETQRNKGNFPGRFSGRQFSNSRSEMNVSTLELGDSALYLCASSYTSGQETQYFGPGTRLLVL.

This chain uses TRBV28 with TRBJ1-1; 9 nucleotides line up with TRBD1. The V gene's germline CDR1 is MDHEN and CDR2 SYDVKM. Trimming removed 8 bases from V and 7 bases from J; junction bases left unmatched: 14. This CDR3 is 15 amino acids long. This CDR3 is CASGGGGTGRYEAFF. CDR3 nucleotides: TGTGCCAGCGGAGGAGGGGGGACAGGGCGATATGAAGCTTTCTTT. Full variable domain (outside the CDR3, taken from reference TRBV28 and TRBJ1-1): DVKVTQSSRYLVKRTGEKVFLECVQDMDHENMFWYRQDPGLGLRLIYFSYDVKMKEKGDIPEGYSVSREKKERFSLILESASTNQTSMYLCASGGGGTGRYEAFFGQGTRLTVV.

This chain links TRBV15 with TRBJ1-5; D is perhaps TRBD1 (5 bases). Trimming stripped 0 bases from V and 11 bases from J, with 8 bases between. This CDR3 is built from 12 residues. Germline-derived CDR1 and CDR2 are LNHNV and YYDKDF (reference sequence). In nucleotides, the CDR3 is TGTGCCACCAGCAGAGACAGGGCAGCCCAGCATTTT. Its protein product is CATSRDRAAQHF.

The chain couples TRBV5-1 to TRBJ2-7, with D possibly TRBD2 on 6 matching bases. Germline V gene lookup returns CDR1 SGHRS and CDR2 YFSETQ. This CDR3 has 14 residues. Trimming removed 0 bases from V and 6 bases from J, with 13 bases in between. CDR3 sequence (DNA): TGCGCCAGCAGCTTGGCCTTTAAGGGAGGCGAGCAGTACTTC. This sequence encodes CASSLAFKGGEQYF.

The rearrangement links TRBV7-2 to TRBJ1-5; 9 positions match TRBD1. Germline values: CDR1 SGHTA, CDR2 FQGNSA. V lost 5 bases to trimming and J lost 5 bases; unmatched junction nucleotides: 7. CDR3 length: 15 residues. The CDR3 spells CASSRWTGEDQPQHF. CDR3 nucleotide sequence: TGTGCCAGCAGCCGGTGGACAGGGGAGGATCAGCCCCAGCATTTT.

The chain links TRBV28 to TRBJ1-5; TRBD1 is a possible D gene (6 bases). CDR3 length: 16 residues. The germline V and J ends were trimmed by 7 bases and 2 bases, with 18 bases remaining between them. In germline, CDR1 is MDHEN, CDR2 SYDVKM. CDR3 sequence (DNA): TGTGCCAGCAAAAAACGGGGGGCAGGCGGCAATCAGCCCCAGCATTTT. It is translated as CASKKRGAGGNQPQHF.

The CDR3: CSVAGPLTYEQYF. The CDR3 bases are TGCAGCGTTGCTGGGCCCTTAACCTACGAGCAGTACTTC. V is TRBV29-1 and J is TRBJ2-7, with unresolved D. This CDR3 comprises 13 residues. With 4 bases removed from V and 2 bases from J, the gap between germline ends came to 12 bases. Germline loops: CDR1 SQVTM, CDR2 ANQGSEA.

The CDR3: CASTRRSGNEKLFF. The CDR3, as DNA: TGTGCCAGTACCCGCCGGTCAGGGAATGAAAAACTGTTTTTT. V and J are TRBV19 and TRBJ1-4, with a weak D call TRBD1 (5 bases). Germline CDR1 reads LNHDA; CDR2 reads SQIVND (reference sequence). This CDR3 is built from 14 residues. Trimming removed 7 bases from V and 5 bases from J, with 14 bases in between.

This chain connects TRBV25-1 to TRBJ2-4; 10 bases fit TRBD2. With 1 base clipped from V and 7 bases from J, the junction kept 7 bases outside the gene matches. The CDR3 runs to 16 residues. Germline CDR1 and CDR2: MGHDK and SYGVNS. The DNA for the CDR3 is TGTGCCAGCAGTGAATGGCGAGCGGGAGGGCGCAACATTCAGTACTTC. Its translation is CASSEWRAGGRNIQYF.